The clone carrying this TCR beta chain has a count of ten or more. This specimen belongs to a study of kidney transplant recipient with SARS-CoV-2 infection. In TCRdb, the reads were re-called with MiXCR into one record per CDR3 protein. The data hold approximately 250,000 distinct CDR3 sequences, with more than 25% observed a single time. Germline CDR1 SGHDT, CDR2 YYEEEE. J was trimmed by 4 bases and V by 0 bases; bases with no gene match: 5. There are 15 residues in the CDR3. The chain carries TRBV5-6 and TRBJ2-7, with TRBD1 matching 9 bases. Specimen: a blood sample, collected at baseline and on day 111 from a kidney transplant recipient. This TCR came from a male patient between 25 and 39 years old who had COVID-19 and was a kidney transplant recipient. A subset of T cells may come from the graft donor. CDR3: CASSLAGTGFYEQYF. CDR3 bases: TGTGCCAGCAGCTTGGCCGGGACAGGGTTTTACGAGCAGTACTTC.